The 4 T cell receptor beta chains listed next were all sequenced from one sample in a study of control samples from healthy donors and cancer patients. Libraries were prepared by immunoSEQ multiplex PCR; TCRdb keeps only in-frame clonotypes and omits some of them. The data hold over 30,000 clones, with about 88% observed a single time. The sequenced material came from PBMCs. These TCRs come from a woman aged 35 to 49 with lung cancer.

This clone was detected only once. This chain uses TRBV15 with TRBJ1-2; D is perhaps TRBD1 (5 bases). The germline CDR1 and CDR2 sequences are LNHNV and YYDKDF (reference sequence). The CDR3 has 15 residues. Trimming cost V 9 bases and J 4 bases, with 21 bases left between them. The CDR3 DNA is TGTGCCACAGGAAAGGGAGGGAGGGGAAGCTATGGCTACACCTTC. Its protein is CATGKGGRGSYGYTF.

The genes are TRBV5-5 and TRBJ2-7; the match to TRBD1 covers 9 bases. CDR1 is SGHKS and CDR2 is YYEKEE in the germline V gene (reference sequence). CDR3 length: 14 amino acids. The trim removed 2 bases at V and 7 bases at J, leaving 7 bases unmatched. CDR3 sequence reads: CASSFSQGALEQYF. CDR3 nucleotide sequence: TGTGCCAGCAGCTTTTCACAGGGGGCTCTTGAGCAGTACTTC.

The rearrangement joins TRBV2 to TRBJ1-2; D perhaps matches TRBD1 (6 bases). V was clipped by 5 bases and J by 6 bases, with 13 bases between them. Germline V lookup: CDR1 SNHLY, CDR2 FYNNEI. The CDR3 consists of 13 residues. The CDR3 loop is CASSLRQDHGYTF. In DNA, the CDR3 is TGTGCCAGCAGTCTCAGACAGGACCATGGCTACACCTTC.

Here the CDR3 DNA reads TGTGCCAGCTCATTATCACCATATGGCTACACCTTC. This translates into CASSLSPYGYTF. The chain uses TRBV18 and TRBJ1-2; D unresolved. V was shortened by 5 bases and J by 5 bases, with 9 bases between the two germline ends. Germline values: CDR1 KGHSH, CDR2 LQKENI. The CDR3 has 12 residues.